This passage covers 12 T cell receptor beta chains from one sample sequenced in a study of long-term antiretroviral therapy in people with HIV. Sequencing relied on immunoSEQ assay v3.0, run at survey level. Produced via immunoSEQ multiplex PCR; TCRdb's table is partial and in-frame only. In the table there are tens of thousands of clones, 82% of which are singletons. The sequenced sample was unsorted PBMCs, obtained 0.6 years after starting antiretroviral therapy. These receptors were obtained from a man between 18 and 29 years old with HIV.

This chain links TRBV7-2 with TRBJ2-2, with 12 positions matching TRBD2. This CDR3 has 17 residues. The junction had 8 bases not matched to a gene; V was cut back by 2 bases and J by 7 bases. In germline, CDR1 is SGHTA, CDR2 FQGNSA. As DNA, the CDR3 is TGTGCCAGCAGCTTAAGGACTAGCGGGATAGTCGGCGGGGAGCTGTTTTTT. Its protein product is CASSLRTSGIVGGELFF.

In this sample, this clone turned up once. The chain uses TRBV28 and TRBJ1-1; the D is unclear. The V gene's germline CDR1 is MDHEN and CDR2 SYDVKM. The CDR3 is 12 residues long. Deletions cut 3 bases from V and 6 bases from J, with 8 bases between. The CDR3: CASSLAGAEAFF. Here the CDR3 DNA reads TGTGCCAGCAGTTTGGCCGGAGCTGAAGCTTTCTTT.

This chain uses TRBV4-3 with TRBJ1-1, with D unclear. The CDR3 has 16 residues. The V gene lost 0 bases and the J gene lost 0 bases, with 11 bases spanning the gap. Germline CDR1 and CDR2: LGHNA and YSLEER. The chain's CDR3 is CASSQDGVFVNTEAFF. The CDR3 coding sequence is TGCGCCAGCAGCCAAGATGGGGTATTTGTGAACACTGAAGCTTTCTTT.

V gene TRBV29-1 combines with J gene TRBJ2-1; 7 bases map to TRBD2. CDR3 length: 12 residues. Germline V CDR1 and CDR2: SQVTM, ANQGSEA. The V segment lost 3 bases and the J segment 11 bases; nucleotides outside the gene matches: 7. CDR3 region: CSVEVGGSQQFF. Written as DNA, the CDR3 is TGCAGCGTTGAGGTGGGAGGGTCTCAGCAGTTCTTC.

The chain combines TRBV5-1 with TRBJ2-5; D tentatively reads TRBD1 or TRBD2 (5 bases each). The V and J ends lost 0 bases and 4 bases respectively, with 10 bases between them. There are 14 residues in the CDR3. Germline V gene sequence: CDR1 SGHRS, CDR2 YFSETQ. The CDR3 nucleotides are TGCGCCAGCAGCTTGGTCGGGGCAGGAGAGACCCAGTACTTC. It codes for CASSLVGAGETQYF.

The DNA of the CDR3 is TGTGCCAGTAGTATCGGATCAGATTCCTACGAGCAGTACTTC. It specifies CASSIGSDSYEQYF. The rearrangement joins TRBV19 to TRBJ2-7; no reliable D call. This CDR3 spans 14 amino acids. CDR1 is LNHDA, CDR2 SQIVND, per germline (reference sequence). Deletions cut 3 bases from V and 1 base from J, with 10 bases between.

J is TRBJ2-7 and V is TRBV2, with 9 bases fitting TRBD1. V was clipped by 7 bases and J by 5 bases; unmatched bases: 3. The CDR3 loop spans 12 amino acids. Per germline, CDR1 SNHLY and CDR2 FYNNEI. The CDR3 DNA sequence: TGTGCCAGCAAACGGACAGGGGACGAGCAGTACTTC. This encodes CASKRTGDEQYF.

In this sample, this clone turned up a few times. The V gene is TRBV19, the J gene TRBJ1-4; unclear D gene. Trimming removed 6 bases from V and 3 bases from J, with 17 bases in between. There are 16 residues in the CDR3. Germline V gene data show CDR1 as LNHDA and CDR2 as SQIVND (reference sequence). In DNA form, the CDR3 reads TGTGCCAGTAGGGGTGGTGGAGGCGCCTCTAATGAAAAACTGTTTTTT. It codes for CASRGGGGASNEKLFF.

The rearrangement joins TRBV7-8 to TRBJ1-2; D is ambiguous. V was trimmed by 1 base and J by 6 bases, leaving 18 bases between them. The germline V gene encodes CDR1 SGHVS and CDR2 FQNEAQ. This CDR3 spans 16 amino acids. CDR3 residues: CASSLVQARAVNGYTF. CDR3 coding DNA: TGTGCCAGCAGCTTAGTGCAGGCTAGGGCCGTCAATGGCTACACCTTC.

The chain joins TRBV7-6 to TRBJ2-7; either TRBD1 or TRBD2 may fit D (6 bases each). V was cut by 5 bases and J by 2 bases, with 19 bases left in between. The CDR3 covers 16 residues. In germline, CDR1 is SGHVS, CDR2 FNYEAQ. The CDR3 nucleotides are TGTGCCAGCAGCCCCGCAAAGGGGGGAGGTCCCTACGAGCAGTACTTC. Translating it yields CASSPAKGGGPYEQYF.

The chain carries TRBV19 and TRBJ2-7, with TRBD1 matching over 7 bases. Germline CDR1 and CDR2: LNHDA and SQIVND (reference sequence). This CDR3 has 17 amino acids. Germline trimming cut 5 bases from V and 5 bases from J; bases unmatched to any gene: 18. The CDR3 DNA sequence: TGTGCCAGTAGTTTGCCTACGGCGACAGGGAAGAGGAACGAGCAGTACTTC. Its protein is CASSLPTATGKRNEQYF.

V usage is TRBV28 and J usage is TRBJ1-2; no definite D call. V was cut by 2 bases and J by 0 bases, with 7 bases left in between. The CDR3 spans 14 residues. The germline V gene encodes CDR1 MDHEN and CDR2 SYDVKM. CDR3 in DNA: TGTGCCAGCAGTTTACTGGCGGCTAACTATGGCTACACCTTC. It specifies CASSLLAANYGYTF.